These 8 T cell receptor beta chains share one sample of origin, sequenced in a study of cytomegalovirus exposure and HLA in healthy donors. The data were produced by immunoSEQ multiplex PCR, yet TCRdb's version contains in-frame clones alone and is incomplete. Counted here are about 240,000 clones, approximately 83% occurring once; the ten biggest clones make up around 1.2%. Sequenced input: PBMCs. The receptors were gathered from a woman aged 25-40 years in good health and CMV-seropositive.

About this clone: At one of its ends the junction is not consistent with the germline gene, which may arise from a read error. The CDR3 DNA reads TGTGCCAGTAGTACGGCAGGGGGATTAATAGGCTTC. As protein: CASSTAGGLIGF. V is TRBV19 and J is TRBJ2-7; 7 nucleotides align to TRBD1. CDR1 and CDR2 from the germline V gene are LNHDA and SQIVND (reference sequence). This CDR3 contains 12 residues. Based on the CDR3 plus reference TRBV19 and TRBJ2-7, the full variable domain is DGGITQSPKYLFRKEGQNVTLSCEQNLNHDAMYWYRQDPGQGLRLIYYSQIVNDFQKGDIAEGYSVSREKKESFPLTVTSAQKNPTAFYLCASSTAGGLIGFGPGTRLTVT.

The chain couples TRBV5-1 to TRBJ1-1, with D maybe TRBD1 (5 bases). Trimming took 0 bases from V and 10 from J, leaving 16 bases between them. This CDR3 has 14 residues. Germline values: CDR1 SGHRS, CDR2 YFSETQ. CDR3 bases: TGCGCCAGCAGCTTGGTAGCGGGGCTTATCTTAGCTTTCTTT. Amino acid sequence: CASSLVAGLILAFF.

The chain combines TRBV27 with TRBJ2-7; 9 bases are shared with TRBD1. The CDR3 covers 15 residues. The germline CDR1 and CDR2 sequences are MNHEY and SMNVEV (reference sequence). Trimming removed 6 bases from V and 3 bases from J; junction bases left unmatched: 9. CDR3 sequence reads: CASSAWGQGDYEQYF. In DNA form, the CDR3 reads TGTGCCAGCAGCGCCTGGGGACAGGGAGACTACGAGCAGTACTTC.

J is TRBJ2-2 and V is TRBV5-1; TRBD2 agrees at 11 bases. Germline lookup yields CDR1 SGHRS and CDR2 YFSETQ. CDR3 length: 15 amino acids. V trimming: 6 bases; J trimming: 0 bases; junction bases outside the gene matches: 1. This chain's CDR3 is CASIAGGTNTGELFF. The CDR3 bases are TGCGCCAGCATAGCGGGAGGGACGAACACCGGGGAGCTGTTTTTT.

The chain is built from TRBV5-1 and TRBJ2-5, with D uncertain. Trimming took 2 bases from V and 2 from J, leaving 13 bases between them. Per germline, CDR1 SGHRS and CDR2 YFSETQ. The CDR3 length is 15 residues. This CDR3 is CASSLTQTTQETQYF. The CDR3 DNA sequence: TGCGCCAGCAGCTTAACCCAGACGACTCAAGAGACCCAGTACTTC.

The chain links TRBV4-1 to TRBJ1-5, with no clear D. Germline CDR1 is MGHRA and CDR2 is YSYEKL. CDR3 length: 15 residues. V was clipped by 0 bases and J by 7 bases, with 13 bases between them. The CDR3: CASSQEGGHLQPQHF. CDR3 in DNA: TGCGCCAGCAGCCAAGAAGGAGGGCATCTCCAGCCCCAGCATTTT.

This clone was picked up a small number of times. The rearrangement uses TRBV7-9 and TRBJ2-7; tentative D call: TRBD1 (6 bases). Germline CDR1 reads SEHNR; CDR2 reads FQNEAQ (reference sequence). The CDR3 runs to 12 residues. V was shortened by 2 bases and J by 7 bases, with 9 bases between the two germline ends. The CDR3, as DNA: TGTGCCAGCAGCTTAACAGGGCGGGAGCAGTACTTC. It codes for CASSLTGREQYF.

The CDR3 DNA is TGTGCCAGCAGCTTCCAGGGTGCCAATGAAAAACTGTTTTTT. This sequence encodes CASSFQGANEKLFF. The chain links TRBV5-8 to TRBJ1-4; a weak D match, TRBD1 (5 bases). This CDR3 region has 14 residues. V was trimmed by 2 bases and J by 5 bases, leaving 10 bases between them. Per the germline V gene, CDR1 is SGHTS and CDR2 is YDEGEE.